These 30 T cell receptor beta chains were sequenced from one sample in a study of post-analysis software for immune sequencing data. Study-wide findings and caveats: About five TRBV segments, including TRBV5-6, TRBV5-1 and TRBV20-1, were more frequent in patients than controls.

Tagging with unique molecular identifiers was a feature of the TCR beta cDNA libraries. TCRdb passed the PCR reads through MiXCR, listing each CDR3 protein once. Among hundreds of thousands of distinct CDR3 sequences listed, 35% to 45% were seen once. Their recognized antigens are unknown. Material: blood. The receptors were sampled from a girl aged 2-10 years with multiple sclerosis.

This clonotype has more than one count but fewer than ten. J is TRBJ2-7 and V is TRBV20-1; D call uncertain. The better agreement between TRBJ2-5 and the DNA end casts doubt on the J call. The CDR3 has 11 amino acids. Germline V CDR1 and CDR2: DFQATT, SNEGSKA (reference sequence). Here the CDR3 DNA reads TGCAGTGCTAGCGATGACGGGACCCAGTACTTC. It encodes CSASDDGTQYF.

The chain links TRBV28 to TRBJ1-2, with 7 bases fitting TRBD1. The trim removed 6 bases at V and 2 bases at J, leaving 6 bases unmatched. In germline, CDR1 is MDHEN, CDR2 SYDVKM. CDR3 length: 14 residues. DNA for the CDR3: TGTGCCAGCAGCGCCCTGGGACAGAACTATGGCTACACCTTC. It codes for CASSALGQNYGYTF.

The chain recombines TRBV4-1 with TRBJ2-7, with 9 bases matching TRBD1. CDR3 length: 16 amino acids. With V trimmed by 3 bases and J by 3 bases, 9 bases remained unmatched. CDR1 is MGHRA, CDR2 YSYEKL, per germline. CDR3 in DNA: TGCGCCAGCAGCCAGGAGAAACCGGGACAGGGCTACGAGCAGTACTTC. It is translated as CASSQEKPGQGYEQYF.

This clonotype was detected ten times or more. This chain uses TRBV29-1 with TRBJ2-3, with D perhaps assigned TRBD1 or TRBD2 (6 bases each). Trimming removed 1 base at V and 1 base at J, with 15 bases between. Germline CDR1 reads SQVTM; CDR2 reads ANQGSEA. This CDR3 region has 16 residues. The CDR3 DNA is TGCAGCGTTGAAGGGCCGGGGGCGTTTGGCACAGATACGCAGTATTTT. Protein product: CSVEGPGAFGTDTQYF.

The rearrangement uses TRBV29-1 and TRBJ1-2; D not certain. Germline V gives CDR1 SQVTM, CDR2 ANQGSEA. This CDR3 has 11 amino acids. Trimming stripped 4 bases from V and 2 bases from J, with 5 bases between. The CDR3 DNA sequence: TGCAGCGTTGGCGCGAACTATGGCTACACCTTC. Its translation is CSVGANYGYTF.

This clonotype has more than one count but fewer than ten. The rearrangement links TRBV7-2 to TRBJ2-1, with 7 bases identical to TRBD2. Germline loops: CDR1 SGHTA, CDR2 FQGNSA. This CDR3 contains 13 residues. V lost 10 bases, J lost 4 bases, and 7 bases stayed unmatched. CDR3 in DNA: TGTGCCACCGCGGGAGCGGTTTACAATGAGCAGTTCTTC. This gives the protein CATAGAVYNEQFF. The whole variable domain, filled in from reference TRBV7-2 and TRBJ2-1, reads GAGVSQSPSNKVTEKGKDVELRCDPISGHTALYWYRQSLGQGLEFLIYFQGNSAPDKSGLPSDRFSAERTGGSVSTLTIQRTQQEDSAVYLCATAGAVYNEQFFGPGTRLTVL.

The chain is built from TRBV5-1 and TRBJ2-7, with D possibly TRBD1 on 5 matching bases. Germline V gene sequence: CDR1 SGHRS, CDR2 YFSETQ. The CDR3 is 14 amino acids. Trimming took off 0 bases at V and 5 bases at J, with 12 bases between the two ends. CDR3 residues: CASSLAGSRDEQYF. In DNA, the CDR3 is TGCGCCAGCAGCTTGGCAGGGTCTCGGGACGAGCAGTACTTC.

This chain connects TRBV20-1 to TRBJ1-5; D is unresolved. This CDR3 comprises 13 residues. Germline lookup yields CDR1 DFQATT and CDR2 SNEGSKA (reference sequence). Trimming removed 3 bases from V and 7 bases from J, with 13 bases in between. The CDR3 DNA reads TGCAGTGCTAGCAAGAAAGGGTGGCAGCCCCAGCATTTT. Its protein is CSASKKGWQPQHF.

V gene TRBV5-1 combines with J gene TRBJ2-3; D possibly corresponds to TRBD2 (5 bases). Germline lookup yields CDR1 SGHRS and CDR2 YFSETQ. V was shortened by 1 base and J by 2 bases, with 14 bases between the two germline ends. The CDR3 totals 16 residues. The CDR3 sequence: CASSLREGLNTDTQYF. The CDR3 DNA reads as TGCGCCAGCAGCTTGCGGGAAGGGTTGAACACAGATACGCAGTATTTT. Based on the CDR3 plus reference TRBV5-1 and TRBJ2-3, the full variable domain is KAGVTQTPRYLIKTRGQQVTLSCSPISGHRSVSWYQQTPGQGLQFLFEYFSETQRNKGNFPGRFSGRQFSNSRSEMNVSTLELGDSALYLCASSLREGLNTDTQYFGPGTRLTVL.

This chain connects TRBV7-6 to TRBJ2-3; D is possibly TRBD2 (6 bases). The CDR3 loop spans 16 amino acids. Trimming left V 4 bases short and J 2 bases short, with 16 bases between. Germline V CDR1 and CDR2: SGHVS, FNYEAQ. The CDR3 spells CASSSRATGDTDTQYF. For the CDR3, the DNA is TGTGCCAGCAGCTCCCGTGCTACGGGGGACACAGATACGCAGTATTTT.

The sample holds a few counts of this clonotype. CDR3 sequence (DNA): TGCAGTGCTAGAGTCAGAGGGGCATACTATGGCTACACCTTC. It translates to CSARVRGAYYGYTF. J is TRBJ1-2 and V is TRBV20-1; possible D gene TRBD1, 5 bases. Germline loops: CDR1 DFQATT, CDR2 SNEGSKA (reference sequence). The CDR3 contains 14 residues. Trimming removed 1 base from V and 3 bases from J, with 12 bases in between.

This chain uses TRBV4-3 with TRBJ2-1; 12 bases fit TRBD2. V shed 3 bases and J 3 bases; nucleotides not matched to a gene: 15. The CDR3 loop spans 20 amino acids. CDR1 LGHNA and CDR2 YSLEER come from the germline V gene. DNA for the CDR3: TGCGCCAGCAGCCACCCCCCAGGGCTAGCGGGAGGGCCTCACTACAATGAGCAGTTCTTC. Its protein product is CASSHPPGLAGGPHYNEQFF.

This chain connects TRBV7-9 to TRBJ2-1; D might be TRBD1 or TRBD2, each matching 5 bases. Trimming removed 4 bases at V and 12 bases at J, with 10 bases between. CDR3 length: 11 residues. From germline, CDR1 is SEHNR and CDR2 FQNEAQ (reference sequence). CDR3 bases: TGTGCCAGCAGCTCCGGGACCCCGCAGTTCTTC. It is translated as CASSSGTPQFF.

As DNA, the CDR3 is TGCGCCAGCAGCATGGAAAGGGTGGGCTCCTACGAGCAGTACTTC. It is translated as CASSMERVGSYEQYF. The chain is built from TRBV5-1 and TRBJ2-4, with D unresolved. The tail of the sequence fits TRBJ2-7 better, so the J call may be wrong. The CDR3 totals 15 residues. CDR1 and CDR2 (germline): SGHRS, YFSETQ.

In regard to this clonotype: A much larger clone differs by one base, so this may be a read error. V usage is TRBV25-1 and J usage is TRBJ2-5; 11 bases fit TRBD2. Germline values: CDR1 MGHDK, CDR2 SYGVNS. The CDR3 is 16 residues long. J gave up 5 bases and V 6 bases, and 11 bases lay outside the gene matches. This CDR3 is CASRDYRTSGPETQYF. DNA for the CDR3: TGTGCCAGCAGGGACTACCGGACTAGCGGGCCGGAGACCCAGTACTTC.

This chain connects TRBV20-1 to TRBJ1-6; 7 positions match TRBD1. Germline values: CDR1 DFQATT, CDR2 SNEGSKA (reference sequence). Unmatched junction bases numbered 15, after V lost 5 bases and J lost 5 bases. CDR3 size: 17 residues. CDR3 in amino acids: CSALPTDRANNNSPLHF. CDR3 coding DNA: TGCAGTGCTCTTCCTACTGACAGGGCTAACAATAATTCACCCCTCCACTTT.

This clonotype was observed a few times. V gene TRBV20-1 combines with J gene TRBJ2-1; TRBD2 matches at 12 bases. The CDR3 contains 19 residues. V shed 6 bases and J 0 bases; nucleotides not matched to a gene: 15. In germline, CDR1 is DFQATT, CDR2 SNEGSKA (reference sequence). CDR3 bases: TGCAGTGCCCAACTAGCGGGAGGACCTCTTCTTTTCTCCTACAATGAGCAGTTCTTC. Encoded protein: CSAQLAGGPLLFSYNEQFF.

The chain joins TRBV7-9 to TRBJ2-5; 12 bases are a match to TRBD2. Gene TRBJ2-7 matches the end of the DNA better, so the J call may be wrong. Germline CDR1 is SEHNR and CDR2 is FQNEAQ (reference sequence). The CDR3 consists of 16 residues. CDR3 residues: CASSPSSSGREYEQYF. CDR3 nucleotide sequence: TGTGCCAGCAGCCCGTCCTCTAGCGGGAGGGAGTACGAGCAGTACTTC.

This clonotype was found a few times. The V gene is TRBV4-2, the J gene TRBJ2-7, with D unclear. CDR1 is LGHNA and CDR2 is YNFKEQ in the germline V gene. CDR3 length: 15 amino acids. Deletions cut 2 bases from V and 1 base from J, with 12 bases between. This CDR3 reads CASSQNYGRSYEQYF. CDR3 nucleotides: TGTGCCAGCAGCCAAAATTATGGGCGTTCCTACGAGCAGTACTTC.

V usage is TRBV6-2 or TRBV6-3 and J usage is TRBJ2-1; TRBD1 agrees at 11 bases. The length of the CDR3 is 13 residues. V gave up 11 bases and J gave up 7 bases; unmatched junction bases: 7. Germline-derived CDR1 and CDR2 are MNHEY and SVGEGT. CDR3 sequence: CAGPGQGGNEQFF. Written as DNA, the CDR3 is TGTGCCGGTCCGGGACAGGGGGGGAATGAGCAGTTCTTC.

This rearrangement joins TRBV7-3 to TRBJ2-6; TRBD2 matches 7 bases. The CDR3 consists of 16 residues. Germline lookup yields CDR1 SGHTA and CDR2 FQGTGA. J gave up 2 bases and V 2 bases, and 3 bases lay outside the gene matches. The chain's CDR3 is CASSLLGGPGANVLTF. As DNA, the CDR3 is TGTGCCAGCAGCTTATTGGGAGGGCCTGGGGCCAACGTCCTGACTTTC.

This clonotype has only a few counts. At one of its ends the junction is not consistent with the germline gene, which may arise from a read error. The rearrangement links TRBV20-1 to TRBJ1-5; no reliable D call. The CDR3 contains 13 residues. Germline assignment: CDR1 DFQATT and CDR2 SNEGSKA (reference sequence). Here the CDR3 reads CGARLRVSQPQHF. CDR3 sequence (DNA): TGCGGTGCTAGATTAAGGGTGAGTCAGCCCCAGCATTTT.

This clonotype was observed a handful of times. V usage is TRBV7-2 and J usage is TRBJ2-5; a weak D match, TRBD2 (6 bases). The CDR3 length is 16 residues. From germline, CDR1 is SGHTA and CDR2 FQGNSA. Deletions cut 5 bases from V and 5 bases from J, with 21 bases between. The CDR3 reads CASSPRTNGKRETQYF. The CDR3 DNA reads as TGTGCCAGCAGCCCGCGGACTAACGGGAAGCGGGAGACCCAGTACTTC.

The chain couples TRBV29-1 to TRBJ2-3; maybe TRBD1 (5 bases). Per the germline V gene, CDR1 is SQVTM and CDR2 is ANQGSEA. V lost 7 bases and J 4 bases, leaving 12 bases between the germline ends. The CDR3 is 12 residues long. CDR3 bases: TGCAGCGCCAACCAAGGGGCAGATACGCAGTATTTT. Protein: CSANQGADTQYF.

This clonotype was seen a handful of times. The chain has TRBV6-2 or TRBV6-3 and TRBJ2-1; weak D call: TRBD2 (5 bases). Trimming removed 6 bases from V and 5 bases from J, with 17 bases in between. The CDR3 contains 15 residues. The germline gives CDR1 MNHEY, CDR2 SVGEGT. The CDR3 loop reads CASSLGLPRNNEQFF. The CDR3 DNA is TGTGCCAGCAGCCTCGGACTCCCCCGGAACAATGAGCAGTTCTTC.

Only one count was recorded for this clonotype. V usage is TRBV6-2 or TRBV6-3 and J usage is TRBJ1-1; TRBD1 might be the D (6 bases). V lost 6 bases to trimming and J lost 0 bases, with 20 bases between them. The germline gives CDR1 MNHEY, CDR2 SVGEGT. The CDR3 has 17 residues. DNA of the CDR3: TGTGCCAGCAGGGATACAGGGAGACGTCTGATGAACACTGAAGCTTTCTTT. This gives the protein CASRDTGRRLMNTEAFF.

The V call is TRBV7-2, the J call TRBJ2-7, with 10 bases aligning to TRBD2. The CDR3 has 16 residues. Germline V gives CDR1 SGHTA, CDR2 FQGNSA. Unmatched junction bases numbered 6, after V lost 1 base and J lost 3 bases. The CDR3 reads CASSLEFSGRFYEQYF. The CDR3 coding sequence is TGTGCCAGCAGCTTAGAATTTAGCGGGAGGTTCTACGAGCAGTACTTC.

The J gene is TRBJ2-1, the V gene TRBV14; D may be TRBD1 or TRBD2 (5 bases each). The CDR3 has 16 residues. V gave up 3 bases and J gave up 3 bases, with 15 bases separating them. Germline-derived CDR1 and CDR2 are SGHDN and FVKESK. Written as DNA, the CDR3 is TGTGCCAGCAGCCACGACCCGGGACCGTACTACAATGAGCAGTTCTTC. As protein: CASSHDPGPYYNEQFF. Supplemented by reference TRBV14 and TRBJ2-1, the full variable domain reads EAGVTQFPSHSVIEKGQTVTLRCDPISGHDNLYWYRRVMGKEIKFLLHFVKESKQDESGMPNNRFLAERTGGTYSTLKVQPAELEDSGVYFCASSHDPGPYYNEQFFGPGTRLTVL.

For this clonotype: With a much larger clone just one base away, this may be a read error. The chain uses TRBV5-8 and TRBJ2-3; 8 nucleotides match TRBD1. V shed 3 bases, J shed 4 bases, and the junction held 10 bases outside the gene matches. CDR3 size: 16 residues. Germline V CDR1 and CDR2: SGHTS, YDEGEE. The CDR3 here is CASSSGQGSASDTQYF. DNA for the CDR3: TGTGCCAGCAGCTCAGGACAGGGTTCGGCTTCAGATACGCAGTATTTT.

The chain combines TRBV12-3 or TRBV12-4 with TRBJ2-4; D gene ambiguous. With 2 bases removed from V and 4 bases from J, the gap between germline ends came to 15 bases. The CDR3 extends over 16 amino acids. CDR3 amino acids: CASSLPRPLRKNIQYF. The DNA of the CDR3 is TGTGCCAGCAGTTTACCCCGGCCGCTAAGGAAAAACATTCAGTACTTC.